A single sample is the source of the 8 T cell receptor beta chains below, sequenced in a study of blood T cells in healthy people across ages. A second PCR, run for about 7 to 11 cycles, used a sample-barcoded 5' primer plus a J-beta primer mix. TCRdb called the 5' RACE reads again in MiXCR, with one record for every CDR3 protein. The sample carries 750,000 to 950,000 distinct CDR3 sequences, roughly 53% recorded once. Material for sequencing was blood. All receptors come from a man older than 75 in good health.

The chain is built from TRBV29-1 and TRBJ2-1; TRBD2 aligns across 15 bases. CDR1 and CDR2 (germline): SQVTM, ANQGSEA. Trimming took 7 bases from V and 13 from J; bases not matched to a gene: 2. CDR3 length equals 11 residues. In DNA, the CDR3 is TGCAGCGCGGGACTAGCGGGAGGACAGTTCTTC. Residues: CSAGLAGGQFF.

V usage is TRBV6-6 and J usage is TRBJ1-5; TRBD1 aligns across 8 bases. Germline V gene sequence: CDR1 MNHNY, CDR2 SVGAGI (reference sequence). This CDR3 has 16 residues. V trimming: 5 bases; J trimming: 3 bases; junction bases outside the gene matches: 9. The CDR3 region has the DNA TGTGCCAGCAGTGCCGGGACAGGCCTTAACAATCAGCCCCAGCATTTT. This codes for CASSAGTGLNNQPQHF.

The chain has TRBV29-1 and TRBJ2-4; D is uncertain. The CDR3 covers 12 residues. Deletions cut 5 bases from V and 8 bases from J, with 13 bases between. CDR1 SQVTM and CDR2 ANQGSEA come from the germline V gene. The CDR3 protein is CSVKGPKDIQYF. CDR3 nucleotides: TGCAGCGTTAAAGGACCGAAGGACATTCAGTACTTC.

This clonotype has just a few counts. The chain is built from TRBV5-1 and TRBJ2-3; 9 nucleotides match TRBD2. Trimming removed 7 bases from V and 3 bases from J; junction bases left unmatched: 9. CDR1 is SGHRS, CDR2 YFSETQ, per germline. The CDR3 totals 15 residues. The chain's CDR3 is CASHLAGSGTDTQYF. For the CDR3, the DNA is TGCGCCAGCCATCTAGCGGGAAGCGGGACAGATACGCAGTATTTT.

J is TRBJ2-5 and V is TRBV20-1; 13 positions match TRBD2. V shed 1 base and J 4 bases; nucleotides not matched to a gene: 6. Germline loops: CDR1 DFQATT, CDR2 SNEGSKA (reference sequence). The CDR3 is 16 amino acids. CDR3 amino acids: CSARVPTSGRAETQYF. The DNA of the CDR3 is TGCAGTGCTAGAGTACCAACTAGCGGGAGGGCAGAGACCCAGTACTTC.

The chain combines TRBV5-5 with TRBJ2-3; 10 nucleotides align to TRBD2. Trimming at V came to 0 bases and at J to 4 bases, leaving 5 bases not matched to a gene. The CDR3 contains 16 residues. CDR1 is SGHKS and CDR2 is YYEKEE in the germline V gene (reference sequence). The CDR3 nucleotides read TGTGCCAGCAGCTTGGGCTCTAGCGGGGGAGCAGATACGCAGTATTTT. Translating it yields CASSLGSSGGADTQYF.

The rearrangement joins TRBV4-1 to TRBJ1-5, with 10 bases lining up with TRBD1. The V gene end was trimmed by 3 bases and the J gene end by 4 bases; junction bases not matched to a gene: 9. This CDR3 region has 17 residues. Looked up from germline, CDR1 is MGHRA and CDR2 is YSYEKL. The chain's CDR3 is CASSHQTGQGVNQPQHF. The CDR3 DNA reads TGCGCCAGCAGCCACCAGACTGGACAGGGGGTAAATCAGCCCCAGCATTTT.

CDR3 protein: CASSAKAGTEQYF. CDR3 DNA: TGTGCCAGCAGTGCTAAGGCCGGGACCGAGCAGTACTTC. The chain employs TRBV2 and TRBJ2-7; D could derive from TRBD1 or TRBD2 (5 bases each). Looked up from germline, CDR1 is SNHLY and CDR2 is FYNNEI. Trimming left V 4 bases short and J 6 bases short, with 13 bases between. The CDR3 loop spans 13 amino acids.